Listed below are T cell receptor beta chains from one sample, sequenced in a study of OX40 agonist ivuxolimab in advanced cancers. Sequencing used immunoSEQ multiplex PCR; TCRdb keeps in-frame clones, though not all of them. The data show roughly 150,000 clones, 85% to 95% seen once. This material consisted of CD4+ or CD8+ T cells sorted from blood, taken in a trial of the OX40 agonist ivuxolimab. The receptors here all came from an adult with an advanced solid tumor such as melanoma, head and neck, liver or kidney cancer. Both conserved end residues are part of each CDR3. A D gene is named only where the DNA matches it firmly. Only part of the rows carry a size: once, few, many, or a class if the clone is expanded.

TRBJ1-5	TRBV13	few	TRBD1	TGTGCCAGCAGCTTCGGGACAGGGGGTCTTGAGCCCCAGCATTTT	CASSFGTGGLEPQHF
TRBJ1-1	TRBV6-5	few	TRBD1	TGTGCCAGCACTCTTCGGACAGGTCTAAACACTGAAGCTTTCTTT	CASTLRTGLNTEAFF
TRBJ2-1	TRBV6-5	NA	NA	TGTGCCAGCAGTTACGCGGGGGCGTCCTACAATGAGCAGTTCTTC	CASSYAGASYNEQFF
TRBJ1-2	TRBV6-6	NA	NA	TGTGCCAGCAGGCCTGGGACACCCTATGGCTACACCTTC	CASRPGTPYGYTF
TRBJ1-4	TRBV18	NA	NA	TGTGCCAGCTCACCTGACAGGAACAATGAAAAACTGTTTTTT	CASSPDRNNEKLFF
TRBJ1-1	TRBV29-1	NA	TRBD1	TGCAGCGTCCACAGGGGGTGGAACACTGAAGCTTTCTTT	CSVHRGWNTEAFF
TRBJ1-6	TRBV7-8	few	NA	TGTGCCAGCAGCTTCGATAGCTCCTATAATTCACCCCTCCACTTT	CASSFDSSYNSPLHF
TRBJ2-1	TRBV10-3	NA	NA	TGTGCCATCAGCGGACCCGGGACACTTGATGAGCAGTTCTTC	CAISGPGTLDEQFF
TRBJ2-5	TRBV6-5	NA	TRBD1	TGTGCCAGCAGTGCCGGGACAGGGTGGAAGACCCAGTACTTC	CASSAGTGWKTQYF
TRBJ2-1	TRBV6-6	NA	NA	TGTGCCAGCAGTTACCCCCCCAGCAAGAATGAGCAGTTCTTC	CASSYPPSKNEQFF
TRBJ2-1	TRBV6-6	NA	NA	TGTGCCAGCAGCCTGCCGGAGACCCAGCAGTTCTTC	CASSLPETQQFF
TRBJ2-3	TRBV7-2	NA	TRBD2	TGTGCCAGCAGCTTGACTAGCGGCCCAGATACGCAGTATTTT	CASSLTSGPDTQYF
TRBJ2-7	TRBV28	NA	NA	TGTGCCAGCAGTCTAGGCGGCATGGCCCACGAGCAGTACTTC	CASSLGGMAHEQYF
TRBJ2-3	TRBV7-3	NA	TRBD2	TGTGCCAGCAGCTTAGGGGGGCTAGCGGGAGGGTTACACCGTCGCACAGATACGCAGTATTTT	CASSLGGLAGGLHRRTDTQYF
TRBJ2-5	TRBV4-1	NA	TRBD1	TGCGCCAGCAGCCAACTGGGACAGTTAGTAGACCAGTACTTC	CASSQLGQLVDQYF
TRBJ1-5	TRBV28	NA	NA	TGTGCCAGCAGCCGCTTAAAGGAGGGCAATCAGCCCCAGCATTTT	CASSRLKEGNQPQHF
TRBJ2-7	TRBV5-6	NA	NA	TGTGCCAGCAGTTTACTTACTCAGGGAGTCTACGAGCAGTACTTC	CASSLLTQGVYEQYF
TRBJ2-1	TRBV7-2	NA	NA	TGTGCCAGCAGCTCCGACCAATGGAATGAGCAGTTCTTC	CASSSDQWNEQFF
TRBJ1-5	TRBV28	NA	NA	TGTGCCAGCAGTTTATGGGGGGGGGCACAGTATAGCAATCAGCCCCAGCATTTT	CASSLWGGAQYSNQPQHF
TRBJ2-3	TRBV28	NA	NA	TGTGCCAGCAGTTTCGTACAGAAATCAGATACGCAGTATTTT	CASSFVQKSDTQYF
TRBJ1-4	TRBV6-5	NA	NA	TGTGCCAGCAGCCCGACCGGCGGGAAACTGTTTTTT	CASSPTGGKLFF
TRBJ2-2	TRBV7-2	NA	NA	TGTGCCAGCCGGGGTATCGCGAACACCGGGGAGCTGTTTTTT	CASRGIANTGELFF
TRBJ1-3	TRBV4-1	NA	NA	TGCGCCAGCAGCCATACCAGGGGCATATCTGGAAACACCATATATTTT	CASSHTRGISGNTIYF
TRBJ2-1	TRBV2	NA	TRBD1	TGTGCCAGTATGACAGGGGCAGCTGGTGAGCAGTTCTTC	CASMTGAAGEQFF
TRBJ1-1	TRBV6-5	NA	NA	TGTGCCAGCAGCCAAGGATACGAGGAAGCTTTCTTT	CASSQGYEEAFF
TRBJ2-7	TRBV7-4	once	TRBD2	TGTGCCAGCAGTTCCCCGGGGGGGGGCTGCTCCTACGAGCAGTACTTC	CASSSPGGGCSYEQYF
TRBJ2-3	TRBV7-2	NA	NA	TGTGCCAGCAGCGGACCTGGGACCTATACGCAGTATTTT	CASSGPGTYTQYF
TRBJ1-5	TRBV5-4	NA	NA	TGTGCCAGCATGATAGGGCCGGGCGGGAATCAGCCCCAGCATTTT	CASMIGPGGNQPQHF
TRBJ2-7	TRBV5-6	NA	NA	TGTGCCAGCAGCTTGTTTCGTCCTGGAGCCGCGTTCTACGAGCAGTACTTC	CASSLFRPGAAFYEQYF
TRBJ2-2	TRBV2	NA	TRBD1	TGTGCCAGCAGTGAAGGACAGGGATCATACGGGGAGCTGTTTTTT	CASSEGQGSYGELFF
TRBJ2-7	TRBV7-3	NA	TRBD1	TGTGCCAGCAGCCGGGACAGGGGGCCTTTCTACGAGCAGTACTTC	CASSRDRGPFYEQYF
TRBJ2-1	TRBV5-1	NA	TRBD2	TGCGCCAGCAGCCCGACTAGCGGGGGGGCGCGGGAGCAGTTCTTC	CASSPTSGGAREQFF
TRBJ2-7	TRBV4-1	NA	NA	TGCGCCAGCAGCCATCCCTCCCCCGGGGCTAGTATGGAGCAGCACTTC	CASSHPSPGASMEQHF
TRBJ2-3	TRBV6-5	NA	NA	TGTGCCAGCAGTCGTCCGGGACACGGCACAGATACGCAGTATTTT	CASSRPGHGTDTQYF
TRBJ1-1	TRBV6-5	NA	NA	TGTGCCAGCAGTACGACAGGAAGGAACACTGAAGCTTTCTTT	CASSTTGRNTEAFF
TRBJ2-3	TRBV27	NA	TRBD1	TGTGCCAGCAGTTTGTCAGGGGGAGGGACAGGGCGTGCAGATACGCAGTATTTT	CASSLSGGGTGRADTQYF
TRBJ1-6	TRBV13	once	NA	TGTGCCAGCAGCTCTGGGGGACCCAAATTGGGTTCACCCCTCCACTTT	CASSSGGPKLGSPLHF
TRBJ2-5	TRBV5-4	NA	NA	TGTGCCAGCAGCTTGGGATCCTGGTACCAAGAGACCCAGTACTTC	CASSLGSWYQETQYF
TRBJ1-1	TRBV5-1	NA	TRBD1	TGCGCCAGCAGCCCGACAGGGGCGAAGAACACTGAAGCTTTCTTT	CASSPTGAKNTEAFF
TRBJ2-5	TRBV5-4	once	TRBD2	TGTGCCAGCAGCTTGGACTTTATGCTAGCGGGAGGGCCAAGAGAAGAGACCCAGTACTTC	CASSLDFMLAGGPREETQYF
TRBJ2-3	TRBV5-4	NA	NA	TGCGCCAGCAGCCAAGCCCTCCCGGGAGATACGCAGTATTTT	CASSQALPGDTQYF
TRBJ2-5	TRBV19	NA	TRBD1	TGTGCCAGTAGCATCAAGGACAGGGGGAGATCCCAAGAGACCCAGTACTTC	CASSIKDRGRSQETQYF
TRBJ1-5	TRBV19	once	TRBD1	TGTGCCAGTAGGGGACAGGGAGGTTGGCAGCCCCAGCATTTT	CASRGQGGWQPQHF
TRBJ1-5	TRBV19	NA	NA	TGTGCCAGTAGTTGGCAGGGAGTGGAGCAGCCCCAGCATTTT	CASSWQGVEQPQHF
TRBJ1-5	TRBV18	NA	TRBD1	TGTGCCAGCTCATCACAGGGGGCAAGCAATCAGCCCCAGCATTTT	CASSSQGASNQPQHF
TRBJ1-2	TRBV7-2	once	NA	TGTGCCAGCAGCTTAGCGTACCACGACTATGGCTACACCTTC	CASSLAYHDYGYTF
TRBJ2-6	TRBV2	few	NA	TGTGCCAGCAGTGAGCTTTGGGACCCGGTCTCTGGGGCCAACGTCCTGACTTTC	CASSELWDPVSGANVLTF